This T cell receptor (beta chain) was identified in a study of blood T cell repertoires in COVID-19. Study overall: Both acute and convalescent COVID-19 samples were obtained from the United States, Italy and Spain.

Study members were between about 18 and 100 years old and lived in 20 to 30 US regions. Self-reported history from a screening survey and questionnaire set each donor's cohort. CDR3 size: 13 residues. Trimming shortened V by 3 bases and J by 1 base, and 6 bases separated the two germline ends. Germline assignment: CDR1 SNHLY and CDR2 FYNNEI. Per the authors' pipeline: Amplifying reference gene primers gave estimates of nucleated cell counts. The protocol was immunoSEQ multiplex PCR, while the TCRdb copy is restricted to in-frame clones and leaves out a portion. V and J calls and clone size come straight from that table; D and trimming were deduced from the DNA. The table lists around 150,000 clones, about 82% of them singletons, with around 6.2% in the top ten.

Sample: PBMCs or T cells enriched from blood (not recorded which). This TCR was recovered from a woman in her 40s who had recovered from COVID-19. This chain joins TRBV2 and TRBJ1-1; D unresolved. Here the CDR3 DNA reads TGTGCCAGCAGTGAGGAGGGGAACACTGAAGCTTTCTTT. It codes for CASSEEGNTEAFF.